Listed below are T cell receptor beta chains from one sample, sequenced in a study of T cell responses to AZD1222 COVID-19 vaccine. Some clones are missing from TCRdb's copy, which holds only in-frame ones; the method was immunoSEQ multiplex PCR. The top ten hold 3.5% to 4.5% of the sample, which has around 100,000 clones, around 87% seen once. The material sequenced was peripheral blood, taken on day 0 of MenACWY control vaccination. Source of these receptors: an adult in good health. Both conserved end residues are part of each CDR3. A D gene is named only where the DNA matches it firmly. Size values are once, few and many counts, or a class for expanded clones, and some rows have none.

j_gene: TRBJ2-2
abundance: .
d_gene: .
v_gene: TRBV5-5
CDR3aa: CASSPRNTGELFF
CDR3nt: TGTGCCAGCAGCCCACGGAACACCGGGGAGCTGTTTTTT

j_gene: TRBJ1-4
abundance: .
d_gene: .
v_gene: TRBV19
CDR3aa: CASSTHGPRGEKLFF
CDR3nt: TGTGCCAGTAGTACCCACGGGCCGAGGGGTGAAAAACTGTTTTTT

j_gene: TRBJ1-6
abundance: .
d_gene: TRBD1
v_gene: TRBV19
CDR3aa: CASGTGPDVGNSPLHF
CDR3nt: TGTGCCAGTGGGACAGGGCCGGATGTAGGAAATTCACCCCTCCACTTT

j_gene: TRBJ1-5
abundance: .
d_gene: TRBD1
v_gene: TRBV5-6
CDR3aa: CASSSQGYDSNQPQHF
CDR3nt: TGTGCCAGCAGCTCACAGGGGTATGATAGCAATCAGCCCCAGCATTTT

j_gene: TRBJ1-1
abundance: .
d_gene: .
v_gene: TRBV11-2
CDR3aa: CASSKEQGWDTEAFF
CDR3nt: TGTGCCAGCAGCAAAGAACAGGGTTGGGACACTGAAGCTTTCTTT

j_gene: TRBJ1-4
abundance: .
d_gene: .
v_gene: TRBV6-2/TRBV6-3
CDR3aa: CASSPGRALGLFF
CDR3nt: TGTGCCAGCAGTCCGGGGAGAGCCCTTGGTCTGTTTTTT

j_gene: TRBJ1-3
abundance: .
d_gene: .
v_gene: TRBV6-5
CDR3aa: CASSFGANTIYF
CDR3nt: TGTGCCAGCAGCTTCGGGGCAAACACCATATATTTT

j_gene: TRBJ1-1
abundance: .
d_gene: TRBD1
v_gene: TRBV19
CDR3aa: CASRDRGVRTEAFF
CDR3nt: TGTGCCAGTAGAGACAGGGGGGTTCGAACTGAAGCTTTCTTT

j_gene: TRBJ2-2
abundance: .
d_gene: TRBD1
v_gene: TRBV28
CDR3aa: CASSAGTGRSTGELFF
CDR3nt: TGTGCCAGCAGTGCCGGGACAGGGCGGAGCACCGGGGAGCTGTTTTTT

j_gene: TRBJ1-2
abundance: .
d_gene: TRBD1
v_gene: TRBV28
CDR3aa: CASITTGGSNYGYTF
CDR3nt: TGTGCCAGCATCACCACAGGGGGCTCGAACTATGGCTACACCTTC

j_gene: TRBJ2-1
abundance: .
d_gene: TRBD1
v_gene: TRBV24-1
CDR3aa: CATSDATGPSYNEQFF
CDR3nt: TGTGCCACCAGTGATGCGACAGGGCCCTCCTACAATGAGCAGTTCTTC

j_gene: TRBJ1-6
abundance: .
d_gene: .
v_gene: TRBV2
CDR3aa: CASRIGSTNNSPLHF
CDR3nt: TGTGCCAGCAGAATCGGATCTACTAATAATTCACCCCTCCACTTT

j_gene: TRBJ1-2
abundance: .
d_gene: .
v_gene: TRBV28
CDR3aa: CASCRGTHYGYTF
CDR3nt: TGTGCCAGCTGCAGGGGTACTCACTATGGCTACACCTTC

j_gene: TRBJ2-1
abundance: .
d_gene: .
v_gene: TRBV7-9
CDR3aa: CASSINRWPHEQFF
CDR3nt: TGTGCCAGCAGCATCAACCGGTGGCCCCATGAGCAGTTCTTC

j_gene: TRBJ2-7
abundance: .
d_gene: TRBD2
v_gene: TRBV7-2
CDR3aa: CASSPSGGRNYEQYF
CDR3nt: TGTGCCAGCAGCCCTAGCGGGGGACGGAACTACGAGCAGTACTTC

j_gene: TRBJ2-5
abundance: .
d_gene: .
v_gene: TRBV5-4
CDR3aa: CASSFTEQETQYF
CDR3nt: TGTGCCAGCAGCTTCACTGAACAAGAGACCCAGTACTTC

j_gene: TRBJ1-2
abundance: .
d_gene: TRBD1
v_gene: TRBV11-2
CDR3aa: CASSLGQGVGGYTF
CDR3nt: TGTGCCAGCAGCCTGGGACAGGGGGTGGGTGGCTACACCTTC

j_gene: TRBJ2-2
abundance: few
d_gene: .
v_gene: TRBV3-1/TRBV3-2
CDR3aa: CASSQRSRGDTGELFF
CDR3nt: TGTGCCAGCAGCCAAAGGTCACGGGGCGACACCGGGGAGCTGTTTTTT

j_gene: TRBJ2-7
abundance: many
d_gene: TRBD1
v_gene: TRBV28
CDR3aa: CASSLSQGNHEQYF
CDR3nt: TGTGCCAGCAGTCTATCACAGGGGAACCACGAGCAGTACTTC

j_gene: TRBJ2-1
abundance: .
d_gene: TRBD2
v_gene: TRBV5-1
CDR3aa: CASSPSGASYNEQFF
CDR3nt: TGCGCCAGCAGCCCTAGCGGGGCCTCCTACAATGAGCAGTTCTTC

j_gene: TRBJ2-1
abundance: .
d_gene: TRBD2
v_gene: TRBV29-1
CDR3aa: CSVAGLGYNEQFF
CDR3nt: TGCAGCGTTGCGGGACTAGGGTACAATGAGCAGTTCTTC

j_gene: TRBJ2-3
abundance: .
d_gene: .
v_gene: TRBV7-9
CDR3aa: CAIQEPPDTQYF
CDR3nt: TGTGCCATCCAAGAACCACCCGATACGCAGTATTTT

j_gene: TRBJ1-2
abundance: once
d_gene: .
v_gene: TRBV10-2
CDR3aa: CASSEMAWDYGYTF
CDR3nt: TGCGCCAGCAGTGAGATGGCGTGGGACTATGGCTACACCTTC

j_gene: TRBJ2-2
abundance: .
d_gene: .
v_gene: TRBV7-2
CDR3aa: CASINLAVTGELFF
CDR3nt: TGTGCCAGCATCAACTTAGCCGTCACCGGGGAGCTGTTTTTT

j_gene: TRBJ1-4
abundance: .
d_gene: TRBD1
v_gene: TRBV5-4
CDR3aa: CASSSTGQSYEKLFF
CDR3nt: TGTGCCAGCAGCTCCACGGGACAGTCGTATGAAAAACTGTTTTTT

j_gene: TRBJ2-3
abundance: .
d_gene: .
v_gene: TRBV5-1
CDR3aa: CASRRSGRGGTDTQYF
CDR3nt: TGCGCCAGCAGAAGAAGCGGGCGGGGTGGCACAGATACGCAGTATTTT

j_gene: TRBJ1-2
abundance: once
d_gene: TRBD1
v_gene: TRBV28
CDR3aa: CASSSGAGGNYGYTF
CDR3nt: TGTGCCAGCAGTTCCGGCGCAGGGGGGAACTATGGCTACACCTTC

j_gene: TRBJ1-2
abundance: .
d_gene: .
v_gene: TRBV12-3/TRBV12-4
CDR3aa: CASSGGSLGYTF
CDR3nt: TGTGCCAGCAGTGGCGGCAGTTTAGGCTACACCTTC

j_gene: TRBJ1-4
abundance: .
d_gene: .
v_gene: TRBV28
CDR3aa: CASSSPGGEGEKLFF
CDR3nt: TGTGCCAGCAGCTCCCCCGGGGGGGAAGGGGAAAAACTGTTTTTT

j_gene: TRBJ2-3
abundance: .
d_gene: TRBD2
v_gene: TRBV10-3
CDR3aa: CAISAGGTDTQYF
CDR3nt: TGTGCCATCAGCGCGGGGGGGACAGATACGCAGTATTTT

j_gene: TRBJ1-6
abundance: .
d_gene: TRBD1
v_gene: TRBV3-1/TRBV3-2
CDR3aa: CASSRRGPFGFGSPLHF
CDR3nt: TGTGCCAGCAGCCGAAGGGGGCCGTTTGGGTTTGGGTCACCCCTCCACTTT

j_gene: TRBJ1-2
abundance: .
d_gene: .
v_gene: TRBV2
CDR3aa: CASSDQGNYGYTF
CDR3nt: TGTGCCAGCAGTGACCAGGGCAACTATGGCTACACCTTC

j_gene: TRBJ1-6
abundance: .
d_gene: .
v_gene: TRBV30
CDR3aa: CAWRLSYNSPLHF
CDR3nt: TGTGCCTGGAGGCTGTCCTATAATTCACCCCTCCACTTT

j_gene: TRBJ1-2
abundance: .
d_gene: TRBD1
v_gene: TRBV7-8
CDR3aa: CASSKQGPIVGYGYTF
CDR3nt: TGTGCCAGCAGCAAACAGGGGCCGATAGTTGGCTATGGCTACACCTTC

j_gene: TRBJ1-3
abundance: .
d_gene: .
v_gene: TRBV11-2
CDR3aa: CASSLATGGNTIYF
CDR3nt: TGTGCCAGCAGCCTGGCAACAGGGGGAAACACCATATATTTT

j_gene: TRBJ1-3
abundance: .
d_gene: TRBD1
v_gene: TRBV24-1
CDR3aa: CATSDLSDRGGNTIYF
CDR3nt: TGTGCCACCAGTGATCTATCTGACAGGGGAGGAAACACCATATATTTT

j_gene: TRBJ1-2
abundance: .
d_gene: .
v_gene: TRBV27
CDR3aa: CASRGSYGYTF
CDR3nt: TGTGCCAGCAGGGGGTCTTATGGCTACACCTTC

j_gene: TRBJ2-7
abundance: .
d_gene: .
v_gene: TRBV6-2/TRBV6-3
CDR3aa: CASSYSTGAEQYF
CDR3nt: TGTGCCAGCAGTTACTCGACGGGGGCCGAGCAGTACTTC

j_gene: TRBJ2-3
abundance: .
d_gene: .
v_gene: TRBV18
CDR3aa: CASSGDRRPIFTDTQYF
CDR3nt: TGTGCCAGCTCAGGGGACCGACGACCAATTTTCACAGATACGCAGTATTTT

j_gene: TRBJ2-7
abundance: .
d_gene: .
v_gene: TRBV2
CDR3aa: CASTIYGRGYEQYF
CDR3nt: TGTGCCAGCACTATTTACGGGCGAGGATACGAGCAGTACTTC

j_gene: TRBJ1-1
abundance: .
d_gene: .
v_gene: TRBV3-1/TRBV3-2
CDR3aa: CASKYGRGEAFF
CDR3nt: TGTGCCAGCAAATACGGGAGGGGGGAAGCTTTCTTT

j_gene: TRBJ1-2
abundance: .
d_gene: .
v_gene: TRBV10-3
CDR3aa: CATNNYGYTF
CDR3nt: TGTGCCACCAATAACTATGGCTACACCTTC

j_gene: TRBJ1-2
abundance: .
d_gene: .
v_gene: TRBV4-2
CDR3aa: CASSQDPGSGYGYTF
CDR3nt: TGTGCCAGCAGCCAAGATCCAGGGTCGGGCTATGGCTACACCTTC

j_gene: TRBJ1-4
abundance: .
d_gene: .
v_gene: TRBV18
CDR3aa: CASSLGKDEKLFF
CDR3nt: TGTGCCAGCTCACTTGGAAAGGATGAAAAACTGTTTTTT

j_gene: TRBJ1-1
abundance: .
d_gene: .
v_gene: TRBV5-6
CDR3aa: CASSSTGMGTEAFF
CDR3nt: TGTGCCAGCAGCTCCACAGGGATGGGGACTGAAGCTTTCTTT

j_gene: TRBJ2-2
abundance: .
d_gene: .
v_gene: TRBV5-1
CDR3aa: CASSSGLDTGELFF
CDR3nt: TGCGCCAGCAGCTCGGGACTCGACACCGGGGAGCTGTTTTTT

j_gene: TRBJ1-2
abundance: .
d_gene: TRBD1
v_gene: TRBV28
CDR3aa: CASSLIGQGNYGYTF
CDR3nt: TGTGCCAGCAGTTTAATAGGACAGGGAAACTATGGCTACACCTTC

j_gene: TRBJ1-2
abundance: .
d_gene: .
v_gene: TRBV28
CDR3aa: CASSLRGGGRDYGYTF
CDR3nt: TGTGCCAGCAGCCTCCGTGGCGGGGGGCGCGACTATGGCTACACCTTC

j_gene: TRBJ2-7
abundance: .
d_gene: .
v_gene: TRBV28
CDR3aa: CASTSPGESYEQYF
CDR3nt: TGTGCCAGCACCTCACCAGGGGAGAGCTACGAGCAGTACTTC

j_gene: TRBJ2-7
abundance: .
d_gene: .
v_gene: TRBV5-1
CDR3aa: CASSLGREEGYEQYF
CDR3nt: TGCGCCAGCAGCTTGGGCCGGGAAGAGGGGTACGAGCAGTACTTC

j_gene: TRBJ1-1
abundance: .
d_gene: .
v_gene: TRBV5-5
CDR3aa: CASSLDHNFEAFF
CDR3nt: TGTGCCAGCAGCTTGGACCATAACTTTGAAGCTTTCTTT

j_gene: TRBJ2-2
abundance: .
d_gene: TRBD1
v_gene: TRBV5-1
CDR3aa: CASSLGDRDSDALFF
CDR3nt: TGCGCCAGCAGCTTGGGGGACAGGGACAGTGATGCGCTGTTTTTT

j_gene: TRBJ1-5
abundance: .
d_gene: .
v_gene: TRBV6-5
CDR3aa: CASSLGGGGQPQHF
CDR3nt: TGTGCCAGTTCTCTCGGGGGCGGTGGTCAGCCCCAGCATTTT

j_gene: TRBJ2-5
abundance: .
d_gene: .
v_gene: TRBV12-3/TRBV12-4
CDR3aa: CASSLTGETQYF
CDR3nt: TGTGCCAGCAGTTTAACTGGAGAGACCCAGTACTTC

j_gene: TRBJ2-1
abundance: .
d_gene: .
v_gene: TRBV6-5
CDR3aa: CASSYSAKQFF
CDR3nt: TGTGCCAGCAGTTATTCCGCCAAGCAGTTCTTC

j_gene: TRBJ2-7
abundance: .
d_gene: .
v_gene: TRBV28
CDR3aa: CASSAWGGRSYEQYF
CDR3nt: TGTGCCAGCAGTGCCTGGGGGGGCCGGTCCTACGAGCAGTACTTC

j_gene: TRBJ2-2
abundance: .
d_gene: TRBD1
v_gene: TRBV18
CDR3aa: CASSHLGQGEPNTGELFF
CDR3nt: TGTGCCAGCTCCCACCTCGGACAGGGGGAGCCGAACACCGGGGAGCTGTTTTTT

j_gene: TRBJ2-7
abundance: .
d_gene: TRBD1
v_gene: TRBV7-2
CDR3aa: CASSLVQGAGEQYF
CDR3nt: TGTGCCAGCAGCTTAGTGCAGGGGGCCGGCGAGCAGTACTTC

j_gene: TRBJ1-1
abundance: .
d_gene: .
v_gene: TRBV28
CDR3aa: CASGLTLSNTEAFF
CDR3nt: TGTGCCAGCGGGCTGACACTCTCGAACACTGAAGCTTTCTTT